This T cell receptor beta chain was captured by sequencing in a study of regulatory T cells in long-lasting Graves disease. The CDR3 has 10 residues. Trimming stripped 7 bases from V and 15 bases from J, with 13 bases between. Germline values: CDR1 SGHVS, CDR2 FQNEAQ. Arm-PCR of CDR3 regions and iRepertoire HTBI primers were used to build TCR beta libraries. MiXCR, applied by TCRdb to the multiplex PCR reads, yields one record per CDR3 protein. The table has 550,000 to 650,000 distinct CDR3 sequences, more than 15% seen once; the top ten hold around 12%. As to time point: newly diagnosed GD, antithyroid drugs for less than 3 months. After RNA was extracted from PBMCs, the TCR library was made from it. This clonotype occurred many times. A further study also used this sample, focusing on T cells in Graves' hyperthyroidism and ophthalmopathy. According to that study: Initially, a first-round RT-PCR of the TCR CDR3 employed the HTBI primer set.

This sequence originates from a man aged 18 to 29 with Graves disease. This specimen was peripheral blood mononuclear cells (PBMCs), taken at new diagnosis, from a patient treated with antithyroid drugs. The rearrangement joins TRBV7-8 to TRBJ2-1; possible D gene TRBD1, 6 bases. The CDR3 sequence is CASKIRGAFF. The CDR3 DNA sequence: TGTGCCAGCAAGATCAGGGGTGCGTTCTTC. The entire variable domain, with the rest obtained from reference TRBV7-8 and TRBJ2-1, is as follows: GAGVSQSPRYKVAKRGQDVALRCDPISGHVSLFWYQQALGQGPEFLTYFQNEAQLDKSGLPSDRFFAERPEGSVSTLKIQRTQQEDSAVYLCASKIRGAFFGPGTRLTVL.